The 28 T cell receptor beta chains in this list originate from one sample, sequenced in a study of graft-versus-host responses after intestinal transplantation. TCRdb keeps only in-frame clones here, not all; method: immunoSEQ multiplex PCR. The repertoire holds around 67,000 clones, around 91% seen once, with 4% to 5% in the top ten. These TCRs' antigens remain unknown. Sequencing used unstimulated CD8+ T cells sorted from spleen or lymph node cells, obtained before transplant. The receptors here all came from a human donor who was the organ donor for an intestinal transplant.

The V and J genes are TRBV5-6 and TRBJ2-5; tentatively, D is TRBD1 (6 bases). The V and J ends lost 4 bases and 4 bases respectively, with 14 bases between them. The CDR3 extends over 14 amino acids. CDR1 is SGHDT and CDR2 is YYEEEE in the germline V gene. The CDR3: CASSLQGFVETQYF. CDR3 in DNA: TGTGCCAGCAGCCTACAGGGCTTCGTAGAGACCCAGTACTTC.

The chain is built from TRBV5-1 and TRBJ1-1, with a possible D match to TRBD1 (6 bases). The CDR3 has 15 residues. Trimming took 0 bases from V and 2 from J, leaving 11 bases between them. Germline assignment: CDR1 SGHRS and CDR2 YFSETQ. Here the CDR3 reads CASSLGPGENTEAFF. CDR3 coding DNA: TGCGCCAGCAGCTTGGGTCCAGGGGAAAACACTGAAGCTTTCTTT.

This CDR3 reads CASSDPQYRGTKPYEQYV. CDR3 in DNA: TGTGCCAGCAGTGACCCCCAGTACCGGGGGACCAAACCTTACGAGCAGTACGTC. The chain is built from TRBV6-1 and TRBJ2-7, with D tentatively TRBD2 (6 bases). Looked up from germline, CDR1 is MNHNS and CDR2 is SASEGT. The CDR3 is made up of 18 amino acids. V was shortened by 3 bases and J by 4 bases, with 25 bases between the two germline ends.

The chain employs TRBV2 and TRBJ1-1, with TRBD1 identical over 9 bases. Germline trimming cut 6 bases from V and 1 base from J; bases unmatched to any gene: 9. In germline, CDR1 is SNHLY, CDR2 FYNNEI. The CDR3 extends over 16 amino acids. For the CDR3, the DNA is TGTGCCAGCAGAGCCACCGGGACAGGGAGGAACACTGAAGCTTTCTTT. Residues: CASRATGTGRNTEAFF.

This clone was counted only a few times. The chain joins TRBV7-9 to TRBJ1-5; D not certain. Per germline, CDR1 SEHNR and CDR2 FQNEAQ (reference sequence). Trimming left V 5 bases short and J 3 bases short, with 23 bases between. The CDR3 length is 18 residues. The CDR3 DNA reads TGTGCCAGCAGCCCGTGGGAGGAGGGAGGGCCCCACAATCAGCCCCAGCATTTT. Residues: CASSPWEEGGPHNQPQHF.

The chain carries TRBV27 and TRBJ1-4; 8 positions match TRBD1. J was trimmed by 0 bases and V by 5 bases; bases with no gene match: 8. The germline V gene has CDR1 MNHEY and CDR2 SMNVEV (reference sequence). The CDR3 sequence is 17 residues long. The CDR3 bases are TGTGCCAGCAGTCTCCGGGACAGGCACACAACTAATGAAAAACTGTTTTTT. Its protein product is CASSLRDRHTTNEKLFF. The full variable domain, rest sourced from reference TRBV27 and TRBJ1-4, is EAQVTQNPRYLITVTGKKLTVTCSQNMNHEYMSWYRQDPGLGLRQIYYSMNVEVTDKGDVPEGYKVSRKEKRNFPLILESPSPNQTSLYFCASSLRDRHTTNEKLFFGSGTQLSVL.

This clone has only one observation. The chain combines TRBV23-1 with TRBJ1-3; D is undetermined. TRBV23-1 is an ORF, with its function uncertain. V lost 0 bases and J lost 1, with 7 bases in between. The CDR3 extends over 15 amino acids. The CDR3: CASSQSPGSGNTIYF. The CDR3 bases are TGCGCCAGCAGTCAATCCCCGGGATCTGGAAACACCATATATTTT.

The V gene is TRBV30, the J gene TRBJ2-7; weak D call: TRBD1 (6 bases). Trimming took off 0 bases at V and 1 base at J, with 13 bases between the two ends. This CDR3 has 15 amino acids. Per the germline V gene, CDR1 is GTSNPN and CDR2 is SVGIG (reference sequence). The CDR3 DNA reads as TGTGCCTGGAGTGTCGGACCAGGGGATTCCTACGAGCAGTACGTC. It is translated as CAWSVGPGDSYEQYV.

The gene calls are TRBV7-9 and TRBJ1-1, with a possible D match to TRBD1 (6 bases). With 5 bases removed from V and 3 bases from J, the gap between germline ends came to 13 bases. Germline V lookup: CDR1 SEHNR, CDR2 FQNEAQ (reference sequence). The length of the CDR3 is 14 residues. CDR3 in DNA: TGTGCCAGCAGCCTAGGGACATTCTACACTGAAGCTTTCTTT. It yields the protein CASSLGTFYTEAFF.

The chain employs TRBV27 and TRBJ2-1; 8 bases are a match to TRBD1. Germline loops: CDR1 MNHEY, CDR2 SMNVEV (reference sequence). The CDR3 loop spans 16 amino acids. Trimming cost V 5 bases and J 2 bases; bases outside gene matches: 8. CDR3 in amino acids: CASSLYQGAAYNEQFF. The CDR3 bases are TGTGCCAGCAGTCTTTACCAGGGGGCCGCCTACAATGAGCAGTTCTTC.

V is TRBV6-5 and J is TRBJ2-1; the match to TRBD1 covers 7 bases. Germline-derived CDR1 and CDR2 are MNHEY and SVGAGI. This CDR3 comprises 15 residues. The trim removed 5 bases at V and 6 bases at J, leaving 10 bases unmatched. The CDR3 spells CASSLNPTGFNEQFF. CDR3 DNA: TGTGCCAGCAGTCTAAATCCGACAGGGTTCAATGAGCAGTTCTTC.

A few counts support this clone. The chain has TRBV15 and TRBJ1-4; D not certain. V was pared by 7 bases and J by 0 bases, with 6 bases between. This CDR3 is 13 amino acids long. The germline V gene has CDR1 LNHNV and CDR2 YYDKDF (reference sequence). The CDR3 here is CATMRTTNEKLFF. As DNA, the CDR3 is TGTGCCACCATGCGGACAACTAATGAAAAACTGTTTTTT.

This sequence joins TRBV4-2 and TRBJ2-6; 12 nucleotides align to TRBD1. Germline CDR1 is LGHNA and CDR2 is YNFKEQ. CDR3 size: 20 residues. V dropped 0 bases and J dropped 1; count of bases not matched to a gene: 7. CDR3 amino acids: CASSQDDTGQGASGANVLTF. The CDR3 DNA reads TGTGCCAGCAGCCAAGACGACACGGGACAGGGGGCGTCTGGGGCCAACGTCCTGACTTTC.

This clone was recorded once. The rearrangement joins TRBV5-1 to TRBJ2-5, with D uncertain. Germline CDR1 reads SGHRS; CDR2 reads YFSETQ. The CDR3 loop spans 11 amino acids. V was cut by 5 bases and J by 8 bases, with 10 bases left in between. CDR3: CASRRRVTQYF. The CDR3 DNA is TGCGCCAGCAGGAGACGGGTTACCCAGTACTTC.

This clone came up once. The junction does not match germline at one end; this may be a read error. The chain links TRBV7-7 to TRBJ2-5; 12 bases agree with TRBD1. The CDR3 is made up of 17 amino acids. Germline V lookup: CDR1 SSHAT, CDR2 FNYEAQ (reference sequence). The CDR3 nucleotides read TGTGCTAGCAGCCCACTTGCGGGGACAGGGGGCGCAGAGACCCAGTACTTC. Translating gives CASSPLAGTGGAETQYF.

J is TRBJ1-1 and V is TRBV10-1, with TRBD1 matching 8 bases. The CDR3 consists of 17 residues. Per the germline V gene, CDR1 is WNHNN and CDR2 is SYGVQD (reference sequence). J was trimmed by 1 base and V by 6 bases; bases with no gene match: 13. This chain's CDR3 is CASSGQGTGATNTEAFF. In nucleotides, the CDR3 is TGCGCCAGCAGCGGACAGGGTACGGGAGCCACGAACACTGAAGCTTTCTTT.

J is TRBJ1-5 and V is TRBV2; maybe TRBD1 (5 bases). Trimming stripped 4 bases from V and 0 bases from J, with 10 bases between. From germline, CDR1 is SNHLY and CDR2 FYNNEI. The CDR3 totals 15 residues. The CDR3 reads CASSAGSRSNQPQHF. DNA of the CDR3: TGTGCCAGCAGTGCAGGGTCGCGTAGCAATCAGCCCCAGCATTTT. The full variable domain, completed using reference TRBV2 and TRBJ1-5, is EPEVTQTPSHQVTQMGQEVILRCVPISNHLYFYWYRQILGQKVEFLVSFYNNEISEKSEIFDDQFSVERPDGSNFTLKIRSTKLEDSAMYFCASSAGSRSNQPQHFGDGTRLSIL.

The chain links TRBV18 to TRBJ1-2; D possibly corresponds to TRBD1 (5 bases). The CDR3 sequence is 17 residues long. V lost 0 bases and J 3 bases, leaving 17 bases between the germline ends. The germline V gene has CDR1 KGHSH and CDR2 LQKENI. CDR3 residues: CASSPPGLSDRDYGYTF. For the CDR3, the DNA is TGTGCCAGCTCACCACCGGGACTCTCGGACCGAGACTATGGCTACACCTTC.

The V gene is TRBV4-1, the J gene TRBJ1-5; 7 nucleotides line up with TRBD1. The CDR3 runs 13 residues. The J segment lost 9 bases and the V segment lost 4 bases, leaving 6 bases of the junction unmatched. CDR1 is MGHRA and CDR2 is YSYEKL in the germline V gene. This CDR3 is CASSRTGVRPQHF. The CDR3 nucleotides read TGCGCCAGCAGCCGTACAGGGGTAAGGCCCCAGCATTTT.

The chain combines TRBV13 with TRBJ1-2, with no clear D. CDR1 is PRHDT, CDR2 FYEKMQ, per germline (reference sequence). The CDR3 is 16 amino acids. V lost 5 bases and J 6 bases, leaving 22 bases between the germline ends. CDR3 sequence: CASSQQRTAGRDGYTF. The DNA of the CDR3 is TGTGCCAGCAGCCAACAAAGAACGGCAGGCCGAGATGGCTACACCTTC. Complete variable domain (other parts from reference TRBV13 and TRBJ1-2): AAGVIQSPRHLIKEKRETATLKCYPIPRHDTVYWYQQGPGQDPQFLISFYEKMQSDKGSIPDRFSAQQFSDYHSELNMSSLELGDSALYFCASSQQRTAGRDGYTFGSGTRLTVV.

This clone was detected only once. The gene calls are TRBV7-3 and TRBJ2-4, with 8 bases lining up with TRBD1. Germline V gene sequence: CDR1 SGHTA, CDR2 FQGTGA. The length of the CDR3 is 14 residues. J lost 8 bases, V lost 3 bases, and 6 bases had no gene match. The CDR3 reads CASSFTDREDIQYF. CDR3 DNA: TGTGCCAGCAGCTTCACGGACAGGGAGGACATTCAGTACTTC. The whole variable domain, filled in from reference TRBV7-3 and TRBJ2-4, reads GAGVSQTPSNKVTEKGKYVELRCDPISGHTALYWYRQSLGQGPEFLIYFQGTGAADDSGLPNDRFFAVRPEGSVSTLKIQRTERGDSAVYLCASSFTDREDIQYFGAGTRLSVL.

The chain recombines TRBV5-5 with TRBJ2-7; 7 bases agree with TRBD2. Germline CDR1 is SGHKS and CDR2 is YYEKEE (reference sequence). The CDR3 contains 14 residues. Trimming took 4 bases from V and 0 from J; bases not matched to a gene: 4. CDR3 protein: CASSPGLVSYEQYV. For the CDR3, the DNA is TGTGCCAGCAGCCCCGGACTAGTCTCCTACGAGCAGTACGTC.

This chain joins TRBV19 and TRBJ1-5, with TRBD1 identical over 7 bases. This CDR3 region has 14 residues. Germline CDR1 is LNHDA and CDR2 is SQIVND (reference sequence). J was trimmed by 0 bases and V by 6 bases; bases with no gene match: 2. The CDR3 is CASSQGGSNQPQHF. The CDR3 DNA is TGTGCCAGTAGCCAGGGGGGTAGCAATCAGCCCCAGCATTTT.

CDR3 sequence (DNA): TGTGCCAGCAGCCAGGGTCAAGGGTGGTCTGGAAACACCATATATTTT. Encoded protein: CASSQGQGWSGNTIYF. The rearrangement joins TRBV2 to TRBJ1-3; perhaps TRBD1 as D (5 bases). Per the germline V gene, CDR1 is SNHLY and CDR2 is FYNNEI. V lost 6 bases, J lost 1 base, and 16 bases lay in between. The CDR3 runs to 16 residues.

The chain has TRBV5-5 and TRBJ2-7; D may be TRBD1 (6 bases). The V end was cut by 0 bases, the J end by 3 bases, with 16 bases between. Per the germline V gene, CDR1 is SGHKS and CDR2 is YYEKEE (reference sequence). This CDR3 is 16 amino acids long. The CDR3 region has the DNA TGTGCCAGCAGCTTGGATTTGTCACAGGGTAGCTACGAGCAGTACGTC. Amino acids: CASSLDLSQGSYEQYV.

The genes are TRBV29-1 and TRBJ2-2; the D gene is possibly TRBD1 (5 bases). Germline CDR1 reads SQVTM; CDR2 reads ANQGSEA. The germline V and J ends were trimmed by 4 bases and 1 base, with 13 bases remaining between them. The CDR3 spans 15 residues. CDR3 sequence (DNA): TGCAGCGTTGTTTTAAGGGGTCAGAACACCGGGGAGCTGTTTTTT. The encoded protein is CSVVLRGQNTGELFF.

The rearrangement uses TRBV29-1 and TRBJ2-7; 9 bases line up with TRBD2. The ends lost 3 bases at V and 6 bases at J; junction bases unmatched: 6. Germline V gives CDR1 SQVTM, CDR2 ANQGSEA. The CDR3 sequence is 13 residues long. The chain's CDR3 is CSVEVAGAREQYV. CDR3 coding DNA: TGCAGCGTTGAGGTAGCGGGGGCCCGCGAGCAGTACGTC.

This clone has only a few counts. J is TRBJ1-6 and V is TRBV5-1; 9 bases agree with TRBD1. The V segment lost 8 bases and the J segment 6 bases; nucleotides outside the gene matches: 6. Per the germline V gene, CDR1 is SGHRS and CDR2 is YFSETQ. The CDR3 totals 14 residues. CDR3 DNA sequence: TGCGCCAGTAAATTGGGACAGGGTAATTCACCCCTCCACTTT. Translating gives CASKLGQGNSPLHF.